The present TCR beta chain was sequenced within a study of molecular identifiers for immune sequencing clone quantification (dated by TCRdb to 2016 to 2019). With regard to the full study: In a replicate experiment, RNA from approximately 22,000 or 94,000 naive CD8 T cells was split into five aliquots, four of which were sequenced. This methods study benchmarked molecular-identifier clustering-based TCR repertoire sequencing (MIDCIRS) and TCR RNA copy counting, using CD8 T cells to do so. The paper's findings and limits, for the study overall: When barcode sub-clustering was left out, chimeric consensus sequences inflated TCR diversity, with chimeras reaching as high as 47%. Spiked-in Jurkat TCR RNA equivalent to a single cell was reported to be detectable even among 850,000 to 1,000,000 naive CD8 T cells. Modeling gave around 2.7 recovered TCR RNA copies per cell versus around 10 by digital PCR, implying about 30% capture efficiency. Naive libraries contained spiked-in Jurkat TCR RNA (around eleven copies' worth), which is not part of the donor repertoire. In CMV-specific effector cells, clones with more than 20 RNA copies accounted for over 98% of molecules, whereas in naive cells such clones accounted for under 1%. Highly expanded clone sizes could be underestimated because identical TCR molecules may share a barcode.

Library preparation employed PCR. Sequencing was carried out with an Illumina HiSeq 4000. Preparation of bulk TCR libraries followed a previously described approach, with the TCR primers listed in Table S5. Purification of total RNA was performed with the Qiagen AllPrep DNA/RNA kit. Before any analysis, reads coming from multiple sequencing runs of the same library were combined into one pool. Processing in the source paper ran as follows. Reads were retained only if their TCR constant sequence matched exactly, and those retained reads were trimmed to 150 nt and grouped according to their 12-nt molecular barcodes. Reads inside each barcode group were sub-clustered using a 15% Levenshtein threshold, and a quality-weighted consensus sequence was constructed for each RNA molecule. Non-functional sequences were filtered out, along with any lower-count sequence sitting one edit away from another sequence. Based on fitting two negative binomial distributions, any barcode sub-cluster with under 20% of the maximum read count was discarded. TCRdb's own reprocessing of the public reads used fastp at Q25 and MiXCR and kept productive beta chains. Entries that share a CDR3 protein sequence are merged under the most common genes and DNA. The V and J calls shown here were made by TCRdb, not taken from the authors' results. Across this sample there are some 65,000 distinct CDR3 sequences, with around a sixth seen only once. Roughly 1.4% of the sample comes from the top ten.

Libraries of naive CD8 T cells were generated from about 19,000 to 1,100,000 sorted cells, with 10%, 30% or 50% of the purified RNA used. On a BD FACSAria II, naive CD8 T cells were FACS-sorted as CD8+CD4-CCR7+CD45RA+ and collected into RLT Plus buffer. Detection sensitivity was tested by spiking Jurkat RNA equal to roughly 9 TCR copies' worth into samples containing about 18,000-1,000,000 naive CD8 T cells. Enrichment of CD8 T cells was performed with RosetteSep CD8+ T Cell Enrichment Cocktail and Ficoll-Paque, after which ACK red cell lysis was carried out. This clonotype was seen at least ten times. Its antigen is not yet known. One base away there is no much larger clone; base qualities are not given. V was cut back by 6 bases and J by 3 bases, leaving a gap of 2 bases between them. Including the terminal cysteine and phenylalanine, the CDR3 comprises 11 residues. Solely the CDR3 DNA is kept, with 33 bases framed from the first base. CDR1 and CDR2, per the germline V gene, are MNHEY and SVGEGT.

This TCR was sampled from a human donor in good health. Some libraries in this study had Jurkat cell RNA spiked in. The material sequenced was naive CD8+ T cells from blood, with Jurkat cell RNA spiked in. According to the study, the label for this sample's cell subset or site signals: FACS-sorted CD8+CD4-CCR7+CD45RA+ naive T cells. This chain is built from TRBV6-2 or TRBV6-3 and TRBJ2-2, with no confidently assigned D gene. The bases read TGTGCCAGCAGGGACACCGGGGAGCTGTTTTTT. This encodes CASRDTGELFF.